There are many counts of the clone carrying this T cell receptor (beta chain). What it recognizes is unknown. Diagnosis of hyperthyroidism was new in patients aged 18 to 65, and its duration was under 2 months. From germline, CDR1 is MNHNS and CDR2 SASEGT. This CDR3 region has 15 residues. The V end was cut by 5 bases, the J end by 2 bases, with 13 bases between. This record belongs to a study of T cells in Graves' hyperthyroidism and ophthalmopathy. RNA transcripts provided the source from which TCR beta CDR3 regions were amplified. HTBI primers were the set used in a first-round RT-PCR of the TCR CDR3. TCRdb itself ran the multiplex PCR reads through MiXCR, one entry per CDR3 protein. The profile shows approximately 630,000 distinct CDR3 sequences, under 20% of them singletons. General study findings and limits: With a median lead of about six months before onset, the model predicted ophthalmopathy. Most thyroid clonotypes expanded above 0.001 appeared in blood too.

The origin of this receptor is a woman in her 30s with Graves' hyperthyroidism. The source material was blood. The chain recombines TRBV6-1 with TRBJ1-5; D is unclear. The CDR3: CASSRAPWGNQPQHF. DNA of the CDR3: TGTGCCAGCAGTCGGGCGCCCTGGGGCAATCAGCCCCAGCATTTT.